The clone carrying this T cell receptor (beta chain) ranks as medium-sized. What it binds is unknown. Time point here: sample taken at primary tumor resection. Sequencing covered unsorted whole RNA taken from tumor, nontumor lung or frozen PBMC. The sample originates from a study of spatial heterogeneity in lung cancer. Findings and limits, study-wide: Counts that tracked tumor mutation counts were those of expanded intratumoral alpha and beta TCRs. Expanded TCR counts, ubiquitous and regional, correlated respectively with ubiquitous and regional nonsynonymous mutation counts.

The CDR3 runs 13 residues. Germline-derived CDR1 and CDR2 are KGHSH and LQKENI. Trimming left V 6 bases short and J 5 bases short, with 13 bases between. Each molecule of TCR cDNA was tagged with one unique molecular identifier. MiXCR, applied by TCRdb to the 5' RACE reads, yields one record per CDR3 protein. Here the sample spans 7,500 to 9,500 distinct CDR3 sequences, 4.5% to 6% being singletons. This TCR was sampled from a female donor with early-stage non-small cell lung cancer. This material consisted of lung tumor tissue, taken at surgery. The chain joins TRBV18 to TRBJ2-5; D gene ambiguous. Here the CDR3 DNA reads TGTGCCAGCTCGTCGGCACAGAGGGAGACCCAGTACTTC. Translated: CASSSAQRETQYF.